The present T cell receptor beta chain was sequenced within a study of blood T cell repertoires in COVID-19. Some clones are missing from TCRdb's copy, which holds only in-frame ones; the method was immunoSEQ multiplex PCR. The sample lists fewer than 250,000 clones; about 87% were seen once. Only a few counts were recorded for this clone. Participants spanned ages about 18 to 90 years and resided in over 20 US areas. Germline V gene sequence: CDR1 ENHRY, CDR2 SYGVKD. The CDR3 is 17 amino acids. V shed 4 bases, J shed 3 bases, and the junction held 11 bases outside the gene matches. Sequenced: PBMCs or T cells enriched from blood (not recorded which). The sequence was obtained from a woman between 25 and 40 years old with acute COVID-19. V and J are TRBV10-3 and TRBJ2-2, with TRBD1 matching 7 bases. The CDR3 region is CAISGGGGQSYTGELFF. In nucleotides, the CDR3 is TGTGCCATCAGTGGGGGTGGGGGACAGAGCTACACCGGGGAGCTGTTTTTT.